This T cell receptor (beta chain) was captured in a study of blood T cell repertoires in COVID-19. The overall study: The origin of the acute and convalescent COVID-19 samples was the United States, Italy and Spain. The cDNA or gDNA used as material had been derived from T cells, B-cell-depleted T cells, or PBMCs.

Source study methods: Quantification of nucleated cells was approximated via reference gene primer amplification. The method was immunoSEQ multiplex PCR; TCRdb's version includes in-frame clones alone and lacks a portion of them. The V and J calls and clone size are taken from that table; D and trimming were inferred from the DNA. This sample carries 150,000 to 200,000 clones, about 85% of them seen once, and the ten largest clones take 3% to 4%. This TCR derives from a human donor with acute or convalescent COVID-19. The donor label of this sample is uncertain. The sample comprised peripheral blood.

The chain's CDR3 is CASSLAETTDTQYF. The DNA for the CDR3 is TGTGCCAGCAGCTTAGCAGAGACTACAGATACGCAGTATTTT. The V and J genes are TRBV7-2 and TRBJ2-3; D is undetermined. Germline V lookup: CDR1 SGHTA, CDR2 FQGNSA. Trimming cost V 0 bases and J 3 bases, with 7 bases left between them. The CDR3 runs 14 residues.